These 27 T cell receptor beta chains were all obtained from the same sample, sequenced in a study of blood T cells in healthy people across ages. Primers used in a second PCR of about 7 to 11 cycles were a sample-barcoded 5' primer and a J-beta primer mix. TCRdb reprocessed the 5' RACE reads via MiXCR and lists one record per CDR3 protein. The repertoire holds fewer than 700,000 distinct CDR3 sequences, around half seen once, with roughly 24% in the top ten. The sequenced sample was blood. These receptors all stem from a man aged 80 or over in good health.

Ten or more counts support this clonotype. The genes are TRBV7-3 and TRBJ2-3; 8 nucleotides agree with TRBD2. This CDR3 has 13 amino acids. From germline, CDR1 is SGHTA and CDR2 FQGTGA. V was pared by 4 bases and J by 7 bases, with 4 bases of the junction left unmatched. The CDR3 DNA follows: TGTGCCAGCAGCTACCCGGGGGGGCATACGCAGTATTTT. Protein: CASSYPGGHTQYF.

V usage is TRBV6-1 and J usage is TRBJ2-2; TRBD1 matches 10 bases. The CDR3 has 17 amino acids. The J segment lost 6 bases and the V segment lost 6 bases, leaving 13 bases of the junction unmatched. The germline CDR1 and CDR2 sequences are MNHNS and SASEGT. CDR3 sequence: CASRRGRDRGYAGELFF. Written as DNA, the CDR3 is TGTGCCAGCAGACGCGGACGGGACAGGGGATATGCCGGGGAGCTGTTTTTT.

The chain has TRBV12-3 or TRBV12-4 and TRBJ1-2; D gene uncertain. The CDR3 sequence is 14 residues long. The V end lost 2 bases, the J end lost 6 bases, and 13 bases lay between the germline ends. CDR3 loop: CASSLRARANGYTF. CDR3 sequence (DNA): TGTGCCAGCAGTTTAAGAGCAAGGGCCAATGGCTACACCTTC.

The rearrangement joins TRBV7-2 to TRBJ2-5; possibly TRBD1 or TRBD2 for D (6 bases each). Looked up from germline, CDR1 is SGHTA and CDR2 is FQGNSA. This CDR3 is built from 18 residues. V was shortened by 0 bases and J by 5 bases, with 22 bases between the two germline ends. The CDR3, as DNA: TGTGCCAGCAGCTTAGCCACAGCATCCCCCCGGGGGCGGGAGACCCAGTACTTC. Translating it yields CASSLATASPRGRETQYF.

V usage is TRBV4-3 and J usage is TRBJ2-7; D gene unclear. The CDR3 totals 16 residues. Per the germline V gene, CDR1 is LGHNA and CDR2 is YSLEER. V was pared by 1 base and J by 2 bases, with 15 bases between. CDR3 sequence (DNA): TGCGCCAGCAGCCAAGGTCTACGGACCGAAGCCTACGAGCAGTACTTC. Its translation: CASSQGLRTEAYEQYF.

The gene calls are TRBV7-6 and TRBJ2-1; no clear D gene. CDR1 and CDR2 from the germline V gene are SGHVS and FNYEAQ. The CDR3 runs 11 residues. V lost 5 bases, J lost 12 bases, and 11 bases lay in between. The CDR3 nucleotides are TGTGCCAGCAGCCGAGGAGATGGGCAGTTCTTC. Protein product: CASSRGDGQFF. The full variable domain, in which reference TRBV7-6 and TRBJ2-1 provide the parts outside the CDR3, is GAGVSQSPRYKVTKRGQDVALRCDPISGHVSLYWYRQALGQGPEFLTYFNYEAQQDKSGLPNDRFSAERPEGSISTLTIQRTEQRDSAMYRCASSRGDGQFFGPGTRLTVL.

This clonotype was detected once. The CDR3 bases are TGCAGTGCTAGCTGCCCAGACTCCGGGAAGCAGTTCTTC. Its translation is CSASCPDSGKQFF. The J gene is TRBJ2-1, the V gene TRBV20-1; possible D gene TRBD2, 5 bases. CDR3 length equals 13 residues. V was cut by 3 bases and J by 11 bases, with 17 bases left in between. Germline V gene data show CDR1 as DFQATT and CDR2 as SNEGSKA (reference sequence).

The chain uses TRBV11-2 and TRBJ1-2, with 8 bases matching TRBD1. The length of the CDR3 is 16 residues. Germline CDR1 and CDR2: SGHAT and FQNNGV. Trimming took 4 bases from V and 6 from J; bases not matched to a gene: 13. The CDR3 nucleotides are TGTGCCAGCAGCTCCTTACAGGGGGTGCGAAGGAATGGCTACACCTTC. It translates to CASSSLQGVRRNGYTF.

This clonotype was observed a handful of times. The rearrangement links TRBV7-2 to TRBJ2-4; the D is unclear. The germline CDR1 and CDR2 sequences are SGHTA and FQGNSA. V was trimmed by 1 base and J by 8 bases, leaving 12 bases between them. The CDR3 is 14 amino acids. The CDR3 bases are TGTGCCAGCAGCTTAGGAGCTAGTACGGACATTCAGTACTTC. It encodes CASSLGASTDIQYF.

The chain's CDR3 is CASHTTLHNEQFF. Written as DNA, the CDR3 is TGCGCCAGCCACACCACACTCCACAATGAGCAGTTCTTC. This chain links TRBV5-1 with TRBJ2-1, with D hard to call. Germline V CDR1 and CDR2: SGHRS, YFSETQ. V was pared by 7 bases and J by 5 bases, with 13 bases between. The CDR3 extends over 13 amino acids. Drawing the rest from reference TRBV5-1 and TRBJ2-1, the complete variable domain is KAGVTQTPRYLIKTRGQQVTLSCSPISGHRSVSWYQQTPGQGLQFLFEYFSETQRNKGNFPGRFSGRQFSNSRSEMNVSTLELGDSALYLCASHTTLHNEQFFGPGTRLTVL.

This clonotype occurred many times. The CDR3 reads CASSSPRSNYEQYF. The CDR3 nucleotides are TGTGCCAGCAGTTCACCCAGGTCAAACTACGAGCAGTACTTC. V and J are TRBV6-5 and TRBJ2-7; D is uncertain. The V and J ends lost 4 bases and 3 bases respectively, with 13 bases between them. The CDR3 has 14 residues. Looked up from germline, CDR1 is MNHEY and CDR2 is SVGAGI.

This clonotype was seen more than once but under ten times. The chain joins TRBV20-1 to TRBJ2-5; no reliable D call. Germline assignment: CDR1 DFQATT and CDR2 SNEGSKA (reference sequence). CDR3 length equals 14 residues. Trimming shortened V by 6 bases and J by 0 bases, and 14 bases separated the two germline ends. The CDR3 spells CSAKVALYQETQYF. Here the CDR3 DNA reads TGCAGTGCCAAGGTCGCGCTGTACCAAGAGACCCAGTACTTC.

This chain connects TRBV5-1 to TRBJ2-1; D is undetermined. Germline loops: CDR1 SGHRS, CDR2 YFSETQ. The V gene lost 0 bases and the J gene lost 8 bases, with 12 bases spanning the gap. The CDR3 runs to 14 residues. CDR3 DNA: TGCGCCAGCAGCTTGGGCCCTAAGGGCGATGAGCAGTTCTTC. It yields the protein CASSLGPKGDEQFF.

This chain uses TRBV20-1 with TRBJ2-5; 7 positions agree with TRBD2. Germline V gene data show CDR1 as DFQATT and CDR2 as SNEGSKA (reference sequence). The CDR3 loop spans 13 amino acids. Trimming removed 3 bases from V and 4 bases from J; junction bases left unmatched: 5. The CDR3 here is CSASGLAGETQYF. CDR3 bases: TGCAGTGCTAGTGGATTAGCGGGAGAGACCCAGTACTTC.

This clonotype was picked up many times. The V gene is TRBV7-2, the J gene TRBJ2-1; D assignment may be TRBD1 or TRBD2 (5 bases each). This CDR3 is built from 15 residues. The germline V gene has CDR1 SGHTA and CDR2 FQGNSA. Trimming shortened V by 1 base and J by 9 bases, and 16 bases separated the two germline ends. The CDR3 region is CASSLDAEGYTEQFF. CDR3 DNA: TGTGCCAGCAGCTTAGACGCCGAGGGGTATACTGAGCAGTTCTTC.

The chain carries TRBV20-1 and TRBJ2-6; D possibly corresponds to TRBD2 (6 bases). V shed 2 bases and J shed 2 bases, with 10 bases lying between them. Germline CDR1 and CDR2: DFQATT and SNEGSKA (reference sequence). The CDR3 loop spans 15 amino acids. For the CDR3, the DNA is TGCAGTGCTAGAAGGTCGGGGGCTGGGGCCAACGTCCTGACTTTC. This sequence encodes CSARRSGAGANVLTF.

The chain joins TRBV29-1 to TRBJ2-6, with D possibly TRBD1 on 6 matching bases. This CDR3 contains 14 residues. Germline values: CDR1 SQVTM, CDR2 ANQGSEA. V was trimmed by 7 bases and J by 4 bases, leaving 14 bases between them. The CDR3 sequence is CSARQESGANVLTF. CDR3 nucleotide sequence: TGCAGCGCCCGACAGGAGTCCGGGGCCAACGTCCTGACTTTC.

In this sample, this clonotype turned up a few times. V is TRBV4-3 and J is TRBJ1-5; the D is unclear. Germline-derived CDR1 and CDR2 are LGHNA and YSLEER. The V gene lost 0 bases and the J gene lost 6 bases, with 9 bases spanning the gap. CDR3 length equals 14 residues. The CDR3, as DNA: TGCGCCAGCAGCCAAGATGAAGTGGGTCAGCCCCAGCATTTT. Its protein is CASSQDEVGQPQHF.

CDR3: CASSWGNIYGYTF. The CDR3 DNA reads TGCGCCAGCAGCTGGGGAAACATCTATGGCTACACCTTC. The V gene is TRBV5-1, the J gene TRBJ1-2; no definite D call. The CDR3 sequence is 13 residues long. Germline loops: CDR1 SGHRS, CDR2 YFSETQ. Trimming took off 3 bases at V and 4 bases at J, with 10 bases between the two ends.

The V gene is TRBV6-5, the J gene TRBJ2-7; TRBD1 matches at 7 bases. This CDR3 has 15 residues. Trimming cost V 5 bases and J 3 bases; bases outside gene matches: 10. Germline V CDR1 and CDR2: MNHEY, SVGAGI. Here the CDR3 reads CASSNRGERGYEQYF. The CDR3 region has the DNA TGTGCCAGCAGTAACAGGGGTGAAAGGGGCTACGAGCAGTACTTC.

The CDR3 nucleotides read TGTGCCAGCAGCGTATCAGGGCGAGCTAATGAAAAACTGTTTTTT. It yields the protein CASSVSGRANEKLFF. The chain links TRBV9 to TRBJ1-4; possible D gene TRBD1, 5 bases. Trimming shortened V by 1 base and J by 3 bases, and 10 bases separated the two germline ends. CDR1 and CDR2 (germline): SGDLS, YYNGEE. The CDR3 totals 15 residues.

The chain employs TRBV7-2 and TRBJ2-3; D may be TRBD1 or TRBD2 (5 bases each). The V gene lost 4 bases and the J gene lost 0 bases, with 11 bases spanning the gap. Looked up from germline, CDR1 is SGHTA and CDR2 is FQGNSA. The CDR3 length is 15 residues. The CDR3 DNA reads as TGTGCCAGCAGCTGGCTGGGACCGAGCACAGATACGCAGTATTTT. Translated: CASSWLGPSTDTQYF.

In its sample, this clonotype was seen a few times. CDR3 DNA sequence: TGTGCCAGCAGCCCCCGGGACTACCACTCCTACGAGCAGTACTTC. Translated, it gives CASSPRDYHSYEQYF. V gene TRBV7-2 combines with J gene TRBJ2-7; 7 nucleotides agree with TRBD2. The CDR3 spans 15 residues. Losses at the gene ends were 5 bases for V and 0 bases for J; bases not matched to a gene: 7. The germline V gene has CDR1 SGHTA and CDR2 FQGNSA.

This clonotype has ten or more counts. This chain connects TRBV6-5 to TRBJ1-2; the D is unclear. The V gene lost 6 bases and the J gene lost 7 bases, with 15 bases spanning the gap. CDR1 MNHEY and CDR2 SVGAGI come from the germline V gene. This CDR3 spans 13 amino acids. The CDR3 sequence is CASSQTRARGYTF. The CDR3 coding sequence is TGTGCCAGCAGCCAGACTAGGGCCCGTGGCTACACCTTC.

This CDR3 reads CASSGTNKDTDTQYF. Here the CDR3 DNA reads TGTGCCAGCAGCGGGACTAACAAAGACACAGATACGCAGTATTTT. V and J are TRBV3-1 and TRBJ2-3; 7 bases agree with TRBD2. Germline CDR1 is LGHDT and CDR2 is YNNKEL (reference sequence). CDR3 length: 15 amino acids. Trimming took 5 bases from V and 2 from J; bases not matched to a gene: 7.

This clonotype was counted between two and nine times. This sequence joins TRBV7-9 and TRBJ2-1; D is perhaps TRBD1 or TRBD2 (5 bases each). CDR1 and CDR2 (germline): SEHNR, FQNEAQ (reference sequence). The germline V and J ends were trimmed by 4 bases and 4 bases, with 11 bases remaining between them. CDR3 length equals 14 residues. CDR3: CASSSGDQYNEQFF. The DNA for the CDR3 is TGTGCCAGCAGCTCCGGGGACCAATACAATGAGCAGTTCTTC.

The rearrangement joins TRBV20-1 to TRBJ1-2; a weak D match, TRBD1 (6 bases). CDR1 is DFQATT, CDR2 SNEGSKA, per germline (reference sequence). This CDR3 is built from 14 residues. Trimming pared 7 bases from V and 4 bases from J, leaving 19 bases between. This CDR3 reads CSVSTGGGGYGYTF. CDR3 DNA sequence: TGCAGTGTTTCGACGGGGGGCGGTGGCTATGGCTACACCTTC.